The clone carrying this T cell receptor beta chain has at least ten counts. Germline V gives CDR1 MDHEN, CDR2 SYDVKM. The CDR3 runs to 16 residues. The trim removed 3 bases at V and 2 bases at J, leaving 5 bases unmatched. TCRdb processed the 5' RACE reads anew with MiXCR; each CDR3 protein has one entry. The top ten hold roughly 13% of the sample, which has 550,000 to 750,000 distinct CDR3 sequences, approximately 13% seen once. This entry is derived from a study of T cells after yellow fever vaccination. Sample: PBMCs, taken on the day of the yellow fever booster vaccination. The rearrangement links TRBV28 to TRBJ2-5, with 11 bases that match TRBD2. The clonotype was recovered from a man aged 25-45 years who received the YFV17D yellow fever vaccine. CDR3 loop: CASSFLSGRGQETQYF. The DNA of the CDR3 is TGTGCCAGCAGTTTTCTTAGCGGGAGGGGTCAAGAGACCCAGTACTTC.